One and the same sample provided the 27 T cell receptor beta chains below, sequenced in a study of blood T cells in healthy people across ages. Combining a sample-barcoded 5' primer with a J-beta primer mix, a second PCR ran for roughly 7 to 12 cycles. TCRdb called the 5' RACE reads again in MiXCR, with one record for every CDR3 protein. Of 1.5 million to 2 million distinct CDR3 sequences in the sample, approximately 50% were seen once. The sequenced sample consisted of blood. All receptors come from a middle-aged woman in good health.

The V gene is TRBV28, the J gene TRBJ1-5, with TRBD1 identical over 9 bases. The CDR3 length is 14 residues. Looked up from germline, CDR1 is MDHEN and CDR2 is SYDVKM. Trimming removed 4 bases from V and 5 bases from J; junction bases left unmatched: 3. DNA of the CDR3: TGTGCCAGCAGTTACAGGGGGCTGTATCAGCCCCAGCATTTT. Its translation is CASSYRGLYQPQHF.

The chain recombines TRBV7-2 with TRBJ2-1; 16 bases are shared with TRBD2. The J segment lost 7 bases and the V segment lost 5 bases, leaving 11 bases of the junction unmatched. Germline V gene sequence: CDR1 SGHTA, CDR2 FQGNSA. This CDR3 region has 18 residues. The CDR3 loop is CASSPGLAGGLVGNEQFF. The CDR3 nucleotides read TGTGCCAGCAGCCCGGGACTAGCGGGGGGGCTAGTTGGGAATGAGCAGTTCTTC.

The CDR3: CASSGEGGRFGYGYTF. CDR3 nucleotide sequence: TGTGCCAGCAGCGGCGAGGGGGGGCGCTTCGGCTATGGCTACACCTTC. The J gene is TRBJ1-2, the V gene TRBV9; tentatively, D is TRBD1 (6 bases). Deletions cut 3 bases from V and 4 bases from J, with 19 bases between. This CDR3 is built from 16 residues. Germline V gene lookup returns CDR1 SGDLS and CDR2 YYNGEE. Full variable domain (missing parts from reference TRBV9 and TRBJ1-2): DSGVTQTPKHLITATGQRVTLRCSPRSGDLSVYWYQQSLDQGLQFLIQYYNGEERAKGNILERFSAQQFPDLHSELNLSSLELGDSALYFCASSGEGGRFGYGYTFGSGTRLTVV.

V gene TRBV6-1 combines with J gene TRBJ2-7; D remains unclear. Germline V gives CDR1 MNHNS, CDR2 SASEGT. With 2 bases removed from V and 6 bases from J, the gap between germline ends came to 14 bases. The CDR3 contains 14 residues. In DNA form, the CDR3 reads TGTGCCAGCAGTGAAAGAAGACACCGCGGCGAGCAGTACTTC. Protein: CASSERRHRGEQYF.

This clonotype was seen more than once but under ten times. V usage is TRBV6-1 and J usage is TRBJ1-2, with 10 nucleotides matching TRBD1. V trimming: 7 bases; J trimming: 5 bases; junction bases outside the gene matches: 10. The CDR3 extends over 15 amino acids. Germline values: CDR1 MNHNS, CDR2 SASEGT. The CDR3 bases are TGTGCCAGCACCCCAGCCGGGACAGGGGCGTATGGCTACACCTTC. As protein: CASTPAGTGAYGYTF.

As DNA, the CDR3 is TGTGCCAGCAGCTTAGCATGGTCAGGGAAAGGGGCTGGCGCCTCCTACGAGCAGTACTTC. Its translation: CASSLAWSGKGAGASYEQYF. The chain combines TRBV7-6 with TRBJ2-7; perhaps TRBD1 as D (5 bases). Germline V gene sequence: CDR1 SGHVS, CDR2 FNYEAQ. The length of the CDR3 is 20 residues. Deletions cut 0 bases from V and 0 bases from J, with 24 bases between.

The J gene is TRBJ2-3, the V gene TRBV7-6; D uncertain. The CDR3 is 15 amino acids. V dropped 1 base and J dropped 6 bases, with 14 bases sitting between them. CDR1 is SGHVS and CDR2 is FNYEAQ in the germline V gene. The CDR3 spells CASSLGASFSDTQYF. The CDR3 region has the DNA TGTGCCAGCAGCTTAGGTGCCAGCTTTTCGGATACGCAGTATTTT.

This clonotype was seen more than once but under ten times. CDR3 DNA sequence: TGCAGTGCGGGCCTCACAAACATTCAGTACTTC. It codes for CSAGLTNIQYF. J is TRBJ2-4 and V is TRBV20-1; D is uncertain. V lost 6 bases to trimming and J lost 6 bases, with 9 bases between them. The germline V gene encodes CDR1 DFQATT and CDR2 SNEGSKA (reference sequence). The CDR3 extends over 11 amino acids.

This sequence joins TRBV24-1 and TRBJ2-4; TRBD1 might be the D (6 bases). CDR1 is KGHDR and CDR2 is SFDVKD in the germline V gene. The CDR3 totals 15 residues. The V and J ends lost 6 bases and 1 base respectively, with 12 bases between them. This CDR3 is CATSLSGDAKNIQYF. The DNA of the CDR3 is TGTGCCACCAGTCTTTCAGGGGACGCCAAAAACATTCAGTACTTC.

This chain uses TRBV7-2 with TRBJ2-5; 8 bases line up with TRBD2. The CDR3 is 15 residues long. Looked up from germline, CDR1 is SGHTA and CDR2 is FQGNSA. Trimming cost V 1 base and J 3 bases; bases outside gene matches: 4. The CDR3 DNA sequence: TGTGCCAGCAGCTTAGTGTGGCGGGGGGAAGAGACCCAGTACTTC. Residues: CASSLVWRGEETQYF.

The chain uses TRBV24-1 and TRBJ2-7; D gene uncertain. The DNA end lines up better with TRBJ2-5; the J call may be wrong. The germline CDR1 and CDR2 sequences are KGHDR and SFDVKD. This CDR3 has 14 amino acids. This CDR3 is CATSSGPAQETQYF. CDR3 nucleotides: TGTGCCACCAGTTCGGGTCCGGCACAAGAGACCCAGTACTTC.

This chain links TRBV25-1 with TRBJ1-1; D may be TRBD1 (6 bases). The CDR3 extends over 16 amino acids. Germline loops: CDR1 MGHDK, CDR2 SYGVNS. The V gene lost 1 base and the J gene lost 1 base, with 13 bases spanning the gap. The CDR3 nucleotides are TGTGCCAGCAGTGAATTCCCGACAGGACCGAACACTGAAGCTTTCTTT. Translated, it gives CASSEFPTGPNTEAFF. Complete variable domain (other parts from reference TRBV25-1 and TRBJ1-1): EADIYQTPRYLVIGTGKKITLECSQTMGHDKMYWYQQDPGMELHLIHYSYGVNSTEKGDLSSESTVSRIRTEHFPLTLESARPSHTSQYLCASSEFPTGPNTEAFFGQGTRLTVV.

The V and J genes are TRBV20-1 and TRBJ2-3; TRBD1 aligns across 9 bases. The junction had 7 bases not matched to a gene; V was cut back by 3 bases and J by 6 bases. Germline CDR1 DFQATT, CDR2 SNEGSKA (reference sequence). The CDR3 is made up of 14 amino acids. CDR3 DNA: TGCAGTGCTAGGGGGGACAGGGCAGCGGATACGCAGTATTTT. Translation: CSARGDRAADTQYF.

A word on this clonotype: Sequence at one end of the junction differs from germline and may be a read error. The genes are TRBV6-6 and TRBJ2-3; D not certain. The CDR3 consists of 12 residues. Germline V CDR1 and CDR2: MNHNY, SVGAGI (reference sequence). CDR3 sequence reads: CAGSYYTDTQYF. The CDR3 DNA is TGTGCCGGCAGTTACTATACAGATACGCAGTATTTT.

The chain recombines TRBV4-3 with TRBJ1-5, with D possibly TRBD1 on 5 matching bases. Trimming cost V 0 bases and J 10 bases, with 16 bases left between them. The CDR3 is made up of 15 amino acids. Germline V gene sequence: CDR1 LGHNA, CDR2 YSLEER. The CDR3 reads CASSQDGQGRGPQHF. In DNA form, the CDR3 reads TGCGCCAGCAGCCAAGATGGCCAGGGAAGGGGACCCCAGCATTTT.

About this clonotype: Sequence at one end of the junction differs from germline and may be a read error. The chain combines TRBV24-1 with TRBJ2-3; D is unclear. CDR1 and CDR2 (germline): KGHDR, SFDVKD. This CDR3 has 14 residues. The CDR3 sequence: CAASDLPETDTQYF. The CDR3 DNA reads TGTGCCGCCAGTGATTTGCCAGAAACAGATACGCAGTATTTT.

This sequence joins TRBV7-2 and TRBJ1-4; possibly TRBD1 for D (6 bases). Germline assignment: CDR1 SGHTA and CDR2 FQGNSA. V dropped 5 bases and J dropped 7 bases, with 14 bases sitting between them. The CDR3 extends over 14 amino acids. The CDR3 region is CASSRVGGREKLFF. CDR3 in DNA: TGTGCCAGCAGCCGAGTAGGGGGTCGTGAAAAACTGTTTTTT.

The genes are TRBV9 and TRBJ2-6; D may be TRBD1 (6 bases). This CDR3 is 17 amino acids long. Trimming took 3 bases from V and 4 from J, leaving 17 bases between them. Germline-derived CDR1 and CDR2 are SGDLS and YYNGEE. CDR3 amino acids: CASSGGLTGLGANVLTF. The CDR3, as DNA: TGTGCCAGCAGCGGAGGCCTCACAGGGTTAGGGGCCAACGTCCTGACTTTC.

The CDR3 nucleotides read TGTGCCAGCAGTCGACGGGACAACCAAGAGACCCAGTACTTC. Amino acid sequence: CASSRRDNQETQYF. The rearrangement joins TRBV5-5 to TRBJ2-5; weak D call: TRBD1 (6 bases). Germline CDR1 is SGHKS and CDR2 is YYEKEE (reference sequence). V was pared by 5 bases and J by 0 bases, with 11 bases between. CDR3 length equals 14 residues.

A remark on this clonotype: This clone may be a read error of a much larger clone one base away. This chain's CDR3 is CASSLGITQYF. The DNA of the CDR3 is TGTGCCAGCAGTTTAGGGATTACGCAGTATTTT. This chain uses TRBV27 with TRBJ2-3; no reliable D call. The ends were cut back, 2 bases at V and 8 bases at J, with 5 bases in the middle. Germline CDR1 and CDR2: MNHEY and SMNVEV (reference sequence). This CDR3 is built from 11 residues.

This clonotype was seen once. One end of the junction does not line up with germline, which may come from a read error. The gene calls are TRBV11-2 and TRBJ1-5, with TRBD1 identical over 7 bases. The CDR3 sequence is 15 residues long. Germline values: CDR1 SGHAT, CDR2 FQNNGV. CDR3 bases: TGTGCCGGCAGCCCAGACAGGGATCTCAATCAGCCCCAGCATTTT. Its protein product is CAGSPDRDLNQPQHF.

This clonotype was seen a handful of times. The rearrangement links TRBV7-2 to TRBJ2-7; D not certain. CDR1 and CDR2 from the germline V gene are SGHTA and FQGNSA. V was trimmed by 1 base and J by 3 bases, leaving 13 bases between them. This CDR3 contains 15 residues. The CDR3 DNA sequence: TGTGCCAGCAGCTTAGTACTCGAGAGACACTACGAGCAGTACTTC. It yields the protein CASSLVLERHYEQYF.

CDR3 nucleotides: TGTGCCAGCAGCTTAGAGCAGAATCAGCCCCAGCATTTT. It translates to CASSLEQNQPQHF. V gene TRBV7-9 combines with J gene TRBJ1-5; no reliable D call. Trimming left V 1 base short and J 4 bases short, with 5 bases between. The CDR3 has 13 residues. From germline, CDR1 is SEHNR and CDR2 FQNEAQ (reference sequence).

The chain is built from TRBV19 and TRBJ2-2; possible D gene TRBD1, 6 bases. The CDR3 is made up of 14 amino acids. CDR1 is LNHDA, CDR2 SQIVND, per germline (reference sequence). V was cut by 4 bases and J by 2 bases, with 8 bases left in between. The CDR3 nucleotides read TGTGCCAGTAGTAAGACAGGAAACACCGGGGAGCTGTTTTTT. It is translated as CASSKTGNTGELFF.

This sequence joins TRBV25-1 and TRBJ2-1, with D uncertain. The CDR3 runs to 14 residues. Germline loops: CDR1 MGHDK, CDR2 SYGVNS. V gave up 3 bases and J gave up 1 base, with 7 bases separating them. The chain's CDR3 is CASSDPGSYNEQFF. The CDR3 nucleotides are TGTGCCAGCAGTGATCCTGGGTCCTACAATGAGCAGTTCTTC.

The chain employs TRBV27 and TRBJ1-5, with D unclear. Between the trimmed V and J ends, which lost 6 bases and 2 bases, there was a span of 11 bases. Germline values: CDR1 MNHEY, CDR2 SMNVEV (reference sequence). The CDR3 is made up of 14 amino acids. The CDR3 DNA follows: TGTGCCAGCAGCGAGAAAAGGGGCAATCAGCCCCAGCATTTT. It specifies CASSEKRGNQPQHF.

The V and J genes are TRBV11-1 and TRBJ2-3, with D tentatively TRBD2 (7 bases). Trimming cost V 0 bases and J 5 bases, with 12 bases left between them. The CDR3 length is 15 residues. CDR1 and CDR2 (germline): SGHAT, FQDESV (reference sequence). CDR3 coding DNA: TGTGCCAGCAGCTTAGCGGGGGGGCCTGAAGATACGCAGTATTTT. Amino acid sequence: CASSLAGGPEDTQYF.